This TCR beta chain was captured in a study of identical twins. TCRdb itself ran the 5' RACE reads through MiXCR, one entry per CDR3 protein. The profile shows 450,000 or so distinct CDR3 sequences, about 24% of them singletons. Trimming shortened V by 3 bases and J by 7 bases, and 18 bases separated the two germline ends. The CDR3 runs to 16 residues. Germline lookup yields CDR1 LGHNA and CDR2 YSLEER. This sample was also put to use in a study of T cells expressing NK-cell markers.

Sequencing input: CD4+ T cells sorted from blood. This sequence was found in a woman aged 18-35 years in good health. The rearrangement joins TRBV4-3 to TRBJ1-4; D is possibly TRBD1 (5 bases). The CDR3 DNA sequence: TGCGCCAGCAGCCACTCAGGGAACAGACGGCTTGAAAAACTGTTTTTT. Protein product: CASSHSGNRRLEKLFF.